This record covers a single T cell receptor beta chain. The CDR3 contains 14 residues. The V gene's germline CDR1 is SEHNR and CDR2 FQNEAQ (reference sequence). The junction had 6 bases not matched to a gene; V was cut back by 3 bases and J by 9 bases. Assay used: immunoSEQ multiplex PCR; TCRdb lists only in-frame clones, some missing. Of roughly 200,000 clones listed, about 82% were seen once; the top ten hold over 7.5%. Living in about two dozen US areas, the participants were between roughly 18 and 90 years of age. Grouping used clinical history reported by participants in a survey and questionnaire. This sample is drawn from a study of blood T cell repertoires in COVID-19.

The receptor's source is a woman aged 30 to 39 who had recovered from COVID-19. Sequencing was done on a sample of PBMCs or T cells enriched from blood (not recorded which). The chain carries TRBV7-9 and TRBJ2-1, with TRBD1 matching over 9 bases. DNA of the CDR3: TGTGCCAGCAGCTTGGGACAGGGATTCGGTGAGCAGTTCTTC. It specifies CASSLGQGFGEQFF.